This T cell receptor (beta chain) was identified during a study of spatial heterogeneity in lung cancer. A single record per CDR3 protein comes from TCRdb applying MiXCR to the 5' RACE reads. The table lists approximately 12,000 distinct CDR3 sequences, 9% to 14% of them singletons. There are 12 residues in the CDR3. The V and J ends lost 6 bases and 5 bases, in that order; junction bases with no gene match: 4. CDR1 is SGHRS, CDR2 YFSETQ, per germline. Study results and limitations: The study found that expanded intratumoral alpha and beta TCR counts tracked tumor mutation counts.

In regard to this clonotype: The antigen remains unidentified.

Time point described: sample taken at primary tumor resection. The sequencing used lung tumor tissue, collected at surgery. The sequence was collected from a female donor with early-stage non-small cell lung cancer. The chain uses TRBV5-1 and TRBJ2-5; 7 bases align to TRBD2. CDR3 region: CASTGSGETQYF. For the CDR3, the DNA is TGCGCCAGCACGGGTAGCGGGGAGACCCAGTACTTC.